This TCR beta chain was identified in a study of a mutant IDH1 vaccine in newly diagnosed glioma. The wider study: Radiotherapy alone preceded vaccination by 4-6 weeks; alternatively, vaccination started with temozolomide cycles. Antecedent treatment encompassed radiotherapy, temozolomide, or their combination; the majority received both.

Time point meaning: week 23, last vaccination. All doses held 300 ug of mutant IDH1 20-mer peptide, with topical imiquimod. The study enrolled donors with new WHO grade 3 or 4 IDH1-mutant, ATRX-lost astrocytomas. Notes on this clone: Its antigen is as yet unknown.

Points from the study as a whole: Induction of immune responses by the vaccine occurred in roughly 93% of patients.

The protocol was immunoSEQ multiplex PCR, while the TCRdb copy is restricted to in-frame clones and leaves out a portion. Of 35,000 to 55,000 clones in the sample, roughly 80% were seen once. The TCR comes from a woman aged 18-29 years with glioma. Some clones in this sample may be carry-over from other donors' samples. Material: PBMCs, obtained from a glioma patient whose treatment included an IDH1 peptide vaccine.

CDR3 region: CASSSSVRSSYNEQFF. CDR3 nucleotides: TGTGCCAGCAGTTCTAGCGTCCGGAGCTCCTACAATGAGCAGTTCTTC. The genes are TRBV5-6 and TRBJ2-1; D perhaps matches TRBD2 (6 bases). The length of the CDR3 is 16 residues. With 5 bases removed from V and 0 bases from J, the gap between germline ends came to 15 bases. Germline CDR1 and CDR2: SGHDT and YYEEEE.